This is a list of T cell receptor beta chains from one sample in a study of blood T cells in healthy people across ages. TCRdb analysed the 5' RACE reads with MiXCR anew, one entry per CDR3 protein. Among 650,000 to 900,000 distinct CDR3 sequences listed, under 80% were seen once. The specimen sequenced was blood. These receptors were collected from a man aged 25 to 40 in good health. CDR3s include the opening cysteine and the closing phenylalanine or tryptophan. A D gene is named only where the DNA matches it firmly. Expanded clones are given a class, and other clones once, few, many or no size at all.

TRBJ2-1 | NA | NA | TRBV5-6 | CASSLTNGGPTYNEQFF | TGTGCCAGCAGCTTGACTAACGGGGGGCCAACCTACAATGAGCAGTTCTTC
TRBJ2-7 | NA | NA | TRBV6-1 | CASSPRPLGGEQYF | TGTGCCAGCAGCCCCCGTCCCCTTGGGGGCGAGCAGTACTTC
TRBJ2-7 | few | TRBD1 | TRBV4-2 | CASSQENGGQGSEQYF | TGTGCCAGCAGCCAAGAAAATGGGGGACAGGGGAGCGAGCAGTACTTC
TRBJ2-1 | NA | TRBD2 | TRBV2 | CASSPRLAGGTYNEQFF | TGTGCCAGCAGTCCTAGACTAGCGGGGGGGACCTACAATGAGCAGTTCTTC
TRBJ2-7 | few | TRBD2 | TRBV13 | CASSRGVAGDSYEQYF | TGTGCCAGCAGCCGCGGGGTAGCGGGGGACTCCTACGAGCAGTACTTC
TRBJ2-3 | once | NA | TRBV4-3 | CASSQVAPDTQYF | TGCGCCAGCAGCCAAGTTGCACCAGATACGCAGTATTTT
TRBJ2-1 | NA | TRBD2 | TRBV7-8 | CASSQTRLAGGEQFF | TGTGCCAGCAGCCAGACGCGACTAGCGGGGGGTGAGCAGTTCTTC
TRBJ2-7 | few | NA | TRBV3-1 | CASSQTREQYF | TGTGCCAGCAGCCAGACGAGGGAGCAGTACTTC
TRBJ2-1 | many | TRBD2 | TRBV18 | CASSPPTSGGGNEQFF | TGTGCCAGCTCACCCCCGACTAGCGGGGGCGGAAATGAGCAGTTCTTC
TRBJ2-7 | few | TRBD2 | TRBV4-2 | CASSPGLATYEQYF | TGTGCCAGCAGCCCCGGACTAGCGACCTACGAGCAGTACTTC
TRBJ1-2 | NA | NA | TRBV12-3/TRBV12-4 | CAGAADGVGTGYTF | TGTGCCGGCGCCGCTGACGGGGTTGGTACTGGCTACACCTTC
TRBJ2-1 | NA | NA | TRBV4-3 | CASSQDGLYEQFF | TGCGCCAGCAGCCAAGATGGGCTCTATGAGCAGTTCTTC
TRBJ2-1 | NA | NA | TRBV28 | CASSPRAQQFF | TGTGCCAGCAGTCCCCGGGCGCAGCAGTTCTTC
TRBJ2-5 | NA | TRBD1 | TRBV2 | CAIKTGFPEEQYF | TGTGCCATCAAGACAGGGTTTCCAGAAGAGCAGTACTTC
TRBJ2-7 | few | NA | TRBV11-1 | CASSLGGFAYNEQYF | TGTGCCAGCAGCTTAGGGGGTTTCGCCTACAATGAGCAGTACTTC
TRBJ1-2 | once | NA | TRBV27 | CASSSPRGGANYGYTF | TGTGCCAGCAGTTCCCCCCGGGGGGGAGCTAACTATGGCTACACCTTC
TRBJ2-1 | many | NA | TRBV29-1 | CSVLRNDAGSYNEQFF | TGCAGCGTTTTAAGGAATGATGCGGGCTCCTACAATGAGCAGTTCTTC
TRBJ2-7 | NA | NA | TRBV7-6 | CASSLVRHEQYF | TGTGCCAGCAGCTTAGTAAGGCATGAGCAGTACTTC
TRBJ2-3 | NA | TRBD1 | TRBV12-3/TRBV12-4 | CARRLTGTGRKDTQYF | TGTGCCCGCAGACTAACCGGGACAGGGCGAAAGGATACGCAGTATTTT
TRBJ2-1 | NA | NA | TRBV29-1 | CSVTGGTYNEQFF | TGCAGCGTAACCGGGGGTACCTACAATGAGCAGTTCTTC
TRBJ1-2 | NA | TRBD1 | TRBV20-1 | CSAADRAYGYTF | TGCAGTGCTGCGGACAGGGCCTATGGCTACACCTTC
TRBJ2-2 | NA | TRBD2 | TRBV5-1 | CASSRREDTGELFF | TGCGCCAGCAGCCGGCGGGAGGACACCGGGGAGCTGTTTTTT
TRBJ1-1 | NA | NA | TRBV7-3 | CASSLNLGNTEAFF | TGTGCCAGCAGCTTAAATCTGGGGAACACTGAAGCTTTCTTT
TRBJ2-3 | NA | TRBD1 | TRBV28 | CASSSSDRTDKQYF | TGTGCCAGCAGTTCCTCGGACAGGACCGACAAGCAGTATTTT
TRBJ2-5 | many | TRBD2 | TRBV29-1 | CSVWTSGGETQYF | TGCAGCGTGTGGACTAGCGGGGGGGAGACCCAGTACTTC
TRBJ1-2 | NA | NA | TRBV2 | CASSGNGAWYGYTF | TGTGCCAGCAGTGGAAATGGGGCTTGGTATGGCTACACCTTC
TRBJ2-3 | once | NA | TRBV7-2 | CASSLEGPGTDMQYF | TGTGCCAGCAGCTTAGAGGGGCCCGGCACAGATATGCAGTATTTT
TRBJ2-4 | NA | TRBD2 | TRBV7-2 | CASSLRLAGELILAKNIQYF | TGTGCCAGCAGCTTAAGACTAGCGGGGGAACTAATCCTAGCCAAAAACATTCAGTACTTC
TRBJ2-1 | NA | TRBD1 | TRBV20-1 | CSALRDRAYNEQFF | TGCAGTGCCCTCCGGGACAGGGCCTACAATGAGCAGTTCTTC
TRBJ2-1 | NA | TRBD1 | TRBV2 | CASNEGQGLYNEQFF | TGTGCCAGCAACGAGGGACAGGGTCTTTACAATGAGCAGTTCTTC
TRBJ2-7 | few | TRBD1 | TRBV10-3 | CAISDILGQGGYEQYF | TGTGCCATCAGTGATATTTTAGGACAGGGAGGCTACGAGCAGTACTTC
TRBJ1-2 | NA | TRBD1 | TRBV6-6 | CASSYQPDRGLGYTF | TGTGCCAGCAGTTACCAACCGGACAGGGGGCTCGGCTACACCTTC
TRBJ2-5 | NA | NA | TRBV4-3 | CASSQARGTQYF | TGCGCCAGCAGCCAAGCCAGGGGTACCCAGTACTTC
TRBJ1-1 | NA | NA | TRBV5-1 | CASSWASGQNTEAFF | TGCGCCAGCAGCTGGGCTTCGGGACAAAACACTGAAGCTTTCTTT
TRBJ2-7 | NA | NA | TRBV20-1 | CSAREGLLYEQYF | TGCAGTGCTAGGGAGGGACTCCTCTACGAGCAGTACTTC
TRBJ2-1 | NA | TRBD1 | TRBV6-1 | CASSGDRGKGDEQFF | TGTGCCAGCAGTGGGGACAGGGGTAAGGGCGATGAGCAGTTCTTC
TRBJ2-1 | NA | TRBD2 | TRBV12-3/TRBV12-4 | CASSWASSGTNEQFF | TGTGCCAGCAGTTGGGCCTCTAGCGGGACCAATGAGCAGTTCTTC
TRBJ2-4 | few | TRBD2 | TRBV4-2 | CASSLHSGRDNGEQYF | TGTGCCAGCAGCCTTCATAGCGGGAGGGACAATGGAGAGCAGTACTTC
TRBJ2-1 | once | NA | TRBV5-1 | CASSLSEKEQFF | TGCGCCAGCAGCTTGTCGGAGAAGGAGCAGTTCTTC
TRBJ2-5 | NA | NA | TRBV27 | CASSLRGEFQETQYF | TGTGCCAGCAGTTTAAGGGGGGAATTCCAAGAGACCCAGTACTTC
TRBJ2-5 | NA | NA | TRBV6-5 | CASSYFPGVRQETQYF | TGTGCCAGCAGTTACTTCCCGGGGGTACGCCAAGAGACCCAGTACTTC
TRBJ1-4 | few | NA | TRBV20-1 | CSASEGGGIEKLFF | TGCAGTGCTAGTGAGGGGGGAGGGATTGAAAAACTGTTTTTT
TRBJ2-1 | NA | NA | TRBV7-2 | CASSFAGTADNEQFF | TGTGCCAGCAGCTTCGCGGGGACCGCTGATAATGAGCAGTTCTTC
TRBJ2-1 | NA | NA | TRBV27 | CASSSQGRPREQFF | TGTGCCAGCAGTTCCCAGGGGCGTCCCCGCGAGCAGTTCTTC
TRBJ2-5 | NA | TRBD1 | TRBV18 | CASSDRTGSTHEQYF | TGTGCCAGCTCAGATCGGACAGGGAGTACGCATGAGCAGTACTTC
TRBJ2-1 | NA | TRBD2 | TRBV24-1 | CATSEGLLAGGPFAYNEQFF | TGTGCCACCAGTGAGGGCCTCCTAGCGGGGGGCCCCTTTGCCTACAATGAGCAGTTCTTC
TRBJ2-7 | NA | NA | TRBV3-1 | CASSQSRGHYEQYF | TGTGCCAGCAGCCAAAGTCGCGGGCACTACGAGCAGTACTTC
TRBJ2-1 | NA | NA | TRBV6-6 | CASSPWAGKGENEQFF | TGTGCCAGCAGTCCCTGGGCAGGGAAGGGTGAGAATGAGCAGTTCTTC
TRBJ1-5 | many | TRBD1 | TRBV27 | CASSPDRGHDQPQHF | TGTGCCAGCAGTCCCGACAGGGGGCACGATCAGCCCCAGCATTTT
TRBJ2-1 | NA | NA | TRBV5-1 | CASSLPGLRLREQFF | TGCGCCAGCAGCTTACCGGGACTCCGCCTTAGGGAGCAGTTCTTC
TRBJ2-6 | NA | NA | TRBV28 | CASSFQQVSGANVLTF | TGTGCCAGCAGTTTCCAACAGGTATCTGGGGCCAACGTCCTGACTTTC
TRBJ2-5 | NA | TRBD1 | TRBV5-1 | CASRISGTVGETQYF | TGCGCCAGCAGGATATCCGGGACAGTGGGAGAGACCCAGTACTTC
TRBJ2-4 | NA | TRBD2 | TRBV12-3/TRBV12-4 | CASSSRGLAGAKNIQYF | TGTGCCAGCAGTTCAAGAGGACTAGCGGGGGCCAAAAACATTCAGTACTTC
TRBJ2-4 | once | TRBD2 | TRBV5-1 | CASSLNPPSGGLGNEQYF | TGCGCCAGCAGCTTGAATCCCCCGAGCGGGGGGCTTGGCAATGAGCAGTACTTC
TRBJ2-7 | NA | NA | TRBV3-1 | CASSQVSGDRQYF | TGTGCCAGCAGCCAAGTGTCAGGGGATCGTCAGTACTTC
TRBJ2-5 | NA | NA | TRBV20-1 | CSARLGSETQYF | TGCAGTGCTAGATTGGGGTCGGAGACCCAGTACTTC
TRBJ1-1 | once | TRBD1 | TRBV11-2 | CASSLPDRRNTEAFF | TGTGCCAGCAGCTTACCGGACAGGAGGAACACTGAAGCTTTCTTT
TRBJ1-4 | NA | NA | TRBV7-2 | CASSLAGPLEGKLFF | TGTGCCAGCAGCTTAGCGGGTCCCCTAGAGGGAAAACTGTTTTTT
TRBJ2-3 | few | TRBD1 | TRBV7-2 | CASSEDRGPPDTQYF | TGTGCCAGCAGCGAGGACAGGGGCCCGCCAGATACGCAGTATTTT
TRBJ2-3 | NA | NA | TRBV12-3/TRBV12-4 | CASSQSVSTDTQYFVGVTDTQYF | NA